This TCR beta chain was retrieved from a study of shared clonotypes between healthy human individuals. Study-wide findings and caveats: Estimated clonotype richness was generally higher in naive than memory subsets. Clonotype sharing across donors was expected to vary with sequencing depth.

As defined, naive CD8 cells were CD45RO-negative and positively selected for CCR7, with terminally differentiated effector memory CD45RA+ cells excluded. Concerning this clone: As yet, its antigen is unknown.

Each cell subset's genomic DNA was divided evenly among several immunoSEQ plates. Repertoires were generated with immunoSEQ multiplex PCR, while TCRdb's copy carries only in-frame clones and drops some. This repertoire shows hundreds of thousands of clones, about 92% found once; its top ten account for approximately 25%. The germline V and J ends were trimmed by 3 bases and 2 bases, with 14 bases remaining between them. The CDR3 is made up of 15 amino acids. Germline V gene data show CDR1 as LNHDA and CDR2 as SQIVND (reference sequence). This TCR was recovered from a man aged 30-40 years in good health. Sequenced: naive CD8+ T cells sorted from blood. The chain couples TRBV19 to TRBJ2-7; D is undetermined. CDR3 bases: TGTGCCAGTAGTATTCAGGCATCGAGAACCTACGAGCAGTACTTC. Amino acid sequence: CASSIQASRTYEQYF.